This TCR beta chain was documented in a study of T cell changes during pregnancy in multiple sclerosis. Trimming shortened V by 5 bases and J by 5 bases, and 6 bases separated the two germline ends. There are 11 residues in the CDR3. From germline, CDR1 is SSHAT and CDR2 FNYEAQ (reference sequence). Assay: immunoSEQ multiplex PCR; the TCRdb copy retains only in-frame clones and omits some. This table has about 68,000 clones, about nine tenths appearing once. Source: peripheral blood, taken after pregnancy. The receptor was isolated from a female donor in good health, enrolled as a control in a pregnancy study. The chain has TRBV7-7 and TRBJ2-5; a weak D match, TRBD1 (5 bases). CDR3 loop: CASSPGETQYF. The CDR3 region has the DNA TGTGCCAGCAGCCCAGGGGAGACCCAGTACTTC.